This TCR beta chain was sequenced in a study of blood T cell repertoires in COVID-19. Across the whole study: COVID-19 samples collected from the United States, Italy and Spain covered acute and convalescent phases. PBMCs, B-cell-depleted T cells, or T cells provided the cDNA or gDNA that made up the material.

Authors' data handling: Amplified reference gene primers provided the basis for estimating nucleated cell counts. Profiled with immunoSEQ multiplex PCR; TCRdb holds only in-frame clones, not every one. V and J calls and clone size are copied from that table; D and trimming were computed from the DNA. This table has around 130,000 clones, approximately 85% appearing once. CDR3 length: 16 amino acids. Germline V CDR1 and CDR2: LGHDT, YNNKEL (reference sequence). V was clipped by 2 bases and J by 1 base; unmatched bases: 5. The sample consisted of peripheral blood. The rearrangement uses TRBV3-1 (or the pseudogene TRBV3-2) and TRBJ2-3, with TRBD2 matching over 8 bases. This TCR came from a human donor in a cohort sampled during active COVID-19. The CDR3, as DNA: TGTGCCAGCAGCCAATTCAGCGGGGGTGGCACAGATACGCAGTATTTT. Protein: CASSQFSGGGTDTQYF.